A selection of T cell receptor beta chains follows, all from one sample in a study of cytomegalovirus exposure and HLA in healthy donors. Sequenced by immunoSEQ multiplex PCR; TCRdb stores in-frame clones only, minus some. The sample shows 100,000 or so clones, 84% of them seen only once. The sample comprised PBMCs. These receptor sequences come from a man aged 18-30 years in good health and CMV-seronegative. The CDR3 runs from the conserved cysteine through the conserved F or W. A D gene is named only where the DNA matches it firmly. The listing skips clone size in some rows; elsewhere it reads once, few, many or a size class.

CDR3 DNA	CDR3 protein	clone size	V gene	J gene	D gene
TGTGCCAGCAGCCAGGTAGCGGGAGCGATTAGTACTAGCTCCTACGAGCAGTACTTC	CASSQVAGAISTSSYEQYF	few	TRBV5-4	TRBJ2-7	TRBD2
TGTGCCAGCAGCTCTAAGTTCACAGATACGCAGTATTTT	CASSSKFTDTQYF	NA	TRBV7-8	TRBJ2-3	NA
TGTGCCAGCAGCTTAGGAGGAGATGGCTACACCTTC	CASSLGGDGYTF	NA	TRBV7-8	TRBJ1-2	NA
TGTGCCAGCAGCTTAGCGTCAAATGAGCAGTTCTTC	CASSLASNEQFF	NA	TRBV7-9	TRBJ2-1	NA
TGTGCCAGTAGTATTGGAGTGAGCTCCGAGCAGTACTTC	CASSIGVSSEQYF	few	TRBV19	TRBJ2-7	NA
TGTGCCAGCACCGACCAGGGATTCGGATCACCCCTCCACTTT	CASTDQGFGSPLHF	NA	TRBV9	TRBJ1-6	NA
TGTGCCAGCAGTTTTGTAGCGGGAGCTTACGAGCAGTACTTC	CASSFVAGAYEQYF	NA	TRBV27	TRBJ2-7	TRBD2
TGTGCCAGCAGCCTGACAGAGAACACTGAAGCTTTCTTT	CASSLTENTEAFF	once	TRBV14	TRBJ1-1	NA
TGCGCCAGCAGCCATCCGCAGGATAGCAATCAGCCCCAGCATTTT	CASSHPQDSNQPQHF	NA	TRBV4-3	TRBJ1-5	NA
TGCGCCAGCAAGGAAGGGGCGGTGGGAACCTACGAGCAGTACTTC	CASKEGAVGTYEQYF	NA	TRBV5-1	TRBJ2-7	NA
TGTGCCAGCAGTGAGGGACAGGGGGCCATGAACACTGAAGCTTTCTTT	CASSEGQGAMNTEAFF	NA	TRBV2	TRBJ1-1	TRBD1
TGTGCCAGCAGCCCCCGCGAACGCTACGAGCAGTACTTC	CASSPRERYEQYF	once	TRBV21-1	TRBJ2-7	NA
TGTGCCAGCAGCCTACAGGGGGTCGCTGGAAACACCATATATTTT	CASSLQGVAGNTIYF	few	TRBV25-1	TRBJ1-3	TRBD1
TGTGCCAGCAGCCCGTACCCGGGACATTTGAACACTGAAGCTTTCTTT	CASSPYPGHLNTEAFF	NA	TRBV11-2	TRBJ1-1	NA
TGTGCCAGCAGCCGACACAGAGACTATAATTCACCCCTCCACTTT	CASSRHRDYNSPLHF	once	TRBV2	TRBJ1-6	NA
TGTGCCAGCAGTGACCCCCCGACCCCAGGCCTGACCTCCTACGAGCAGTACTTC	CASSDPPTPGLTSYEQYF	NA	TRBV2	TRBJ2-7	NA
TGCGCCAGCAGCTTGGCGGGGACAGGAGGTGGCTACACCTTC	CASSLAGTGGGYTF	NA	TRBV5-1	TRBJ1-2	TRBD1
TGTGCCAGCAGCGTAGGCGGTGAGCCTGAAGGGCCCCAGCATTTT	CASSVGGEPEGPQHF	NA	TRBV9	TRBJ1-5	NA
TGTGCCTGGAGCGAAACTAGCGGGAGGAGTAATGAGCAGTTCTTC	CAWSETSGRSNEQFF	NA	TRBV30	TRBJ2-1	TRBD2
TGTGCCAGCAGTTACCACAGGGTCTCCTACGAGCAGTACTTC	CASSYHRVSYEQYF	once	TRBV6-6	TRBJ2-7	NA